This T cell receptor beta chain was identified in a study of blood T cell repertoires in COVID-19. About the research overall: There were acute and convalescent COVID-19 samples, and they came from the United States, Italy and Spain.

Original processing methods: How many nucleated cells were present was estimated from reference gene primer amplification. Clones were read by immunoSEQ multiplex PCR, and TCRdb kept only the in-frame ones, dropping some. V and J calls and clone size are given by that table; D and trimming were obtained from the DNA. Of around 73,000 clones listed, roughly four fifths were seen once; the top ten hold roughly 4.5%. From germline, CDR1 is ENHRY and CDR2 SYGVKD. The V segment lost 4 bases and the J segment 1 base; nucleotides outside the gene matches: 7. The CDR3 runs 16 residues. Material for sequencing was peripheral blood. This TCR came from a woman in her fifties or sixties with acute or convalescent COVID-19. This chain links TRBV10-3 with TRBJ2-7; 10 bases match TRBD2. The CDR3 DNA is TGTGCCATCAGTGCCCCCCCTAGCGGGGGTTCCTACGAGCAGTACTTC. Translated: CAISAPPSGGSYEQYF.